This TCR beta chain was identified in a study of shared clonotypes between healthy human individuals (dated by TCRdb to 2020 to 2021). Regarding the research as a whole: A couple of women and three men aged 18 to 49 years were included in the cohort. For each donor, CD4 naive and CD4 memory were each given three plates, CD8 naive was given two plates, and CD8 memory was given one plate. To estimate repertoire size and how much clonotypes are shared between individuals, the study performed deep sequencing of blood TCR repertoires from about five healthy adults. Different laboratories and diverse techniques were used to prepare libraries and sequence TCR repertoires, to increase sequencing depth and limit assay-specific biases. Each donor's leukapheresis produced roughly between about 0.8 and 10 billion PBMCs.

CD8 naive samples were CD45RO-negative cells positively selected for CCR7, giving a CD45RA+CCR7+ population that excluded TemRA cells. The donors were healthy, HIV-negative adults who had no recently reported acute infections or vaccinations. Only Caucasian adults living in Nashville, Tennessee, USA were represented among the donors. Blood was collected by leukapheresis, and PBMCs were isolated by Ficoll-Histopaque density gradient centrifugation and then cryopreserved in liquid nitrogen vapor phase. Analytical flow cytometry was used to check the purity and quantity of each magnetically sorted T cell population. Genomic DNA was isolated from every sorted fraction and measured by UV absorbance on a Nanodrop 2000c. V is cut by 0 bases and J by 7 bases, and the space between the germline ends is 13 bases. The germline V gene (reference sequence) gives CDR1 as SGHNT and CDR2 as YYREEE. Including the terminal cysteine and phenylalanine, the CDR3 comprises 14 residues. Only CDR3 DNA remains: 42 bases, in frame from the first base.

This clone was recorded only once. Its binding antigen is unknown. Base qualities were left out, and no much larger clone turns up one base away. General conclusions and limits of the study: When several donors were compared, the shared fraction of clonotypes was approximately 5% for naive CD4, around 3.5% for naive CD8, 2% to 2.5% for memory CD4, and less than 0.45% for memory CD8. Incomplete sequencing was indicated by rarefaction of sorted-subset datasets, despite the large sequencing depth. The genetic and exposure-history diversity represented was limited by the small number of donors. Based on pairwise subsampling, the degree of clonotype sharing among donors was expected to be affected by sequencing depth. Compared with non-shared clonotypes, clonotypes shared by all four sorted-subset donors had higher generation probabilities. Only blood was sampled, and tissue TCR repertoires likely differ from those in blood. Naive subsets generally had larger estimated clonotype richness than memory subsets did.

TCR CDR3 regions were amplified from genomic DNA by multiplex PCR using the deep immunoSEQ assay. Genomic DNA extracted from each cell subset was distributed evenly over all wells of several immunoSEQ 96-well plates, and each plate served as one replicate. For sorted subsets, approximately 200 ng of genomic DNA, equivalent to 25,000 to 35,000 T cell genomes, went into each replicate PCR. Purified libraries were quantified with a Qubit 3.0 fluorometer, sized on a Bioanalyzer 2100, and re-quantified with the KAPA Library Quantification kit. A separate single-read 150-cycle Illumina NextSeq 550 flow cell was used to sequence each immunoSEQ 96-well plate. The original pipeline was this. The immunoSEQ output contained only junctional sequences without quality scores, so filtering could not match that applied to full-length reads. Sequences were annotated with PyIR, a Python wrapper for IgBLAST v1.9, and V/J genes and CDR3 were assigned using IMGT germline references. Reads were removed for weak V/J assignments (E-value above 1e-6), missing CDR3, stop codons, out-of-frame junctions, or ambiguous translated residues. V3J clonotypes were defined as sequences sharing the same inferred V gene, J gene, and CDR3 amino acid sequence. Percentage overlap between repertoires was calculated by dividing the number of shared unique clonotypes by the size of the smaller repertoire. Repertoire richness was assessed with RTK rarefaction, the Chao1 estimator, and Recon v2.1 estimates of unobserved clonotypes. For all TCRbeta clonotypes obtained by the gDNA method from a few donors, generation probabilities were computed with OLGA. The immuneACCESS repertoire file appears here via TCRdb, limited to in-frame rearrangements. These files lack a portion of the clones; in checked studies, under half of the deficit traces to unresolved V genes, and the cause of the others is not known. V and J calls and clone size are given by that table; D and trimming were obtained from the DNA. The sample contains about 600,000 clones, over 95% of them found a single time. The top ten clonotypes cover 0.095% to 0.12% of the sample.

The specimen was naive CD8+ T cells sorted from blood. The intended sense of this specimen's cell subset or site label: CD45RA+CCR7+. Here the chain combines TRBV5-4 and TRBJ1-2; the D gene is perhaps TRBD1, on 5 matching bases. This TCR was recovered from a woman in her 30s in good health. The nucleotide sequence is given as TGTGCCAGCAGCTTGGGGCAGGGAGTGGGTGGCTACACCTTC. Translated, this is CASSLGQGVGGYTF.